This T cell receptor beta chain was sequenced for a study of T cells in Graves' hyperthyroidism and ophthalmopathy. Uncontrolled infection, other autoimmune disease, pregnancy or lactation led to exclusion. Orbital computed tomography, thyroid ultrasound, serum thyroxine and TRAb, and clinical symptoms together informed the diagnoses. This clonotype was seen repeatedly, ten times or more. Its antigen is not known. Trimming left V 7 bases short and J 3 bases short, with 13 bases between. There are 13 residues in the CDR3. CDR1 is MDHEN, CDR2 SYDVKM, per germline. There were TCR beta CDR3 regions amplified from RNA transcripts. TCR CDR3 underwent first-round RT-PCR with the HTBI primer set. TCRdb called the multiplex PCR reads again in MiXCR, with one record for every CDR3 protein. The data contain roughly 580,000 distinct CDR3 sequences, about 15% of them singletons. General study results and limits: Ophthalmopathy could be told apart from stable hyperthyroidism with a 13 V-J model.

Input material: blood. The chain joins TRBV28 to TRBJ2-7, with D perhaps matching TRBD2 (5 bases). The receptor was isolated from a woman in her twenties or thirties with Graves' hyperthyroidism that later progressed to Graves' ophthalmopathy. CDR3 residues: CASIYAEGYEQYF. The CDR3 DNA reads TGTGCCAGCATTTATGCCGAGGGCTACGAGCAGTACTTC. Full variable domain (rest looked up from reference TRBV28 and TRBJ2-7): DVKVTQSSRYLVKRTGEKVFLECVQDMDHENMFWYRQDPGLGLRLIYFSYDVKMKEKGDIPEGYSVSREKKERFSLILESASTNQTSMYLCASIYAEGYEQYFGPGTRLTVT.